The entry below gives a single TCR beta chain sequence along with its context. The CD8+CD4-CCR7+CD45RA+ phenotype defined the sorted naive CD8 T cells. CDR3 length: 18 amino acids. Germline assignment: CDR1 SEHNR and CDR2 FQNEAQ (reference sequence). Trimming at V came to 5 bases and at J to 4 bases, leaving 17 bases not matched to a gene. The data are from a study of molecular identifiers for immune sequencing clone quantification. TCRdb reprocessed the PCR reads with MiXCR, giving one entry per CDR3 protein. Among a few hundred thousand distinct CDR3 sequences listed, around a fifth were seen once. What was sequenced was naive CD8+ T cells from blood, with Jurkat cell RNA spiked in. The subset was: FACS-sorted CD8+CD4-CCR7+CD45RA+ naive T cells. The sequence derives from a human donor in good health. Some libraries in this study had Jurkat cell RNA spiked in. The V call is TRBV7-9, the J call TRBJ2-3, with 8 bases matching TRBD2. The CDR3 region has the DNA TGTGCCAGCAGCGCCCCCGGGGGGGGGCTGGAGAGCGCAGATACGCAGTATTTT. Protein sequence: CASSAPGGGLESADTQYF. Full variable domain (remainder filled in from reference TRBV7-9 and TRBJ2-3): DTGVSQNPRHKITKRGQNVTFRCDPISEHNRLYWYRQTLGQGPEFLTYFQNEAQLEKSRLLSDRFSAERPKGSFSTLEIQRTEQGDSAMYLCASSAPGGGLESADTQYFGPGTRLTVL.